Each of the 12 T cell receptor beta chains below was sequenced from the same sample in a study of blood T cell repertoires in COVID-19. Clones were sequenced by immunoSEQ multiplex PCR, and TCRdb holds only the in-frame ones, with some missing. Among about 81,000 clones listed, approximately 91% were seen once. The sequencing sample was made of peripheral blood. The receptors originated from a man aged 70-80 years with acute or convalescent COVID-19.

CDR3 in amino acids: CASSVSTSGGVYEQYF. The CDR3 bases are TGCGCCAGCAGTGTATCTACTAGCGGGGGGGTTTACGAGCAGTACTTC. The chain is built from TRBV10-2 and TRBJ2-7; TRBD2 matches 13 bases. The CDR3 contains 16 residues. The V gene's germline CDR1 is WSHSY and CDR2 SAAADI. V shed 4 bases and J 4 bases; nucleotides not matched to a gene: 7.

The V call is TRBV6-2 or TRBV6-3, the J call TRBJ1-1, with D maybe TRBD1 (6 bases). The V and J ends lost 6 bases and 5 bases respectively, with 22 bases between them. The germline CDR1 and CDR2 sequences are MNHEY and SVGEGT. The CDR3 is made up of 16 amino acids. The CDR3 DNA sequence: TGTGCCAGCAGCAAACCCGGGACACTGGGCGAAACTGAAGCTTTCTTT. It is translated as CASSKPGTLGETEAFF.

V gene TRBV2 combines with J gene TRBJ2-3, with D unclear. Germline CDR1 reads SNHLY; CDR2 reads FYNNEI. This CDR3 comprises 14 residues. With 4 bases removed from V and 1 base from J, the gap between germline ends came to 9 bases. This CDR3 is CASSAWQGTDTQYF. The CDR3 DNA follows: TGTGCCAGCAGTGCGTGGCAGGGCACAGATACGCAGTATTTT.

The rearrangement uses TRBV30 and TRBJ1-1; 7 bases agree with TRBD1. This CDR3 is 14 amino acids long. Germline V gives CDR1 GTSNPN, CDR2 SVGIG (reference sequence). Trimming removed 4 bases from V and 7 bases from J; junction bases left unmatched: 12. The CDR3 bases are TGTGCCTGGACAGGGGGTTTTGGTATTGGTGAAGCTTTCTTT. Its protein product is CAWTGGFGIGEAFF.

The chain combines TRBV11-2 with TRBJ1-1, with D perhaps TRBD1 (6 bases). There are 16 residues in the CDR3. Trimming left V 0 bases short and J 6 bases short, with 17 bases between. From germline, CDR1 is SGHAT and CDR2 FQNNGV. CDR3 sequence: CASSLDRGRGGAEAFF. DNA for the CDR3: TGTGCCAGCAGCTTAGATCGTGGCAGGGGAGGGGCTGAAGCTTTCTTT.

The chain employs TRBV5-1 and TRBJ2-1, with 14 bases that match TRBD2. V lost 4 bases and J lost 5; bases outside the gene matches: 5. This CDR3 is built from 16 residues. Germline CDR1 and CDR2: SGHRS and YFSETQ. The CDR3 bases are TGCGCCAGCAGCCTCTGGACTAGCGGGAGGAACAATGAGCAGTTCTTC. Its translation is CASSLWTSGRNNEQFF.

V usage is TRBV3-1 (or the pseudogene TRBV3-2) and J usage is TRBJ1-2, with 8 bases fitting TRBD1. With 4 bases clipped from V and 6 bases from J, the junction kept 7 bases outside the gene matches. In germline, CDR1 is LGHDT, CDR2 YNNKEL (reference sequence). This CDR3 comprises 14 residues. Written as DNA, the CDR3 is TGTGCCAGCAGCCCGCGACAGGGGATTGATGGCTACACCTTC. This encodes CASSPRQGIDGYTF.

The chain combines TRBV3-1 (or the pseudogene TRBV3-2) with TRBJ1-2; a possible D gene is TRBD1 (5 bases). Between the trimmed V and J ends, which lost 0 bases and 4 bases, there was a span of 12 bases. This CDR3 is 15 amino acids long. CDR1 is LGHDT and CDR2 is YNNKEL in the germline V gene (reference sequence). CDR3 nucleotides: TGTGCCAGCAGCCAAGATGGGGCAACGACCTATGGCTACACCTTC. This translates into CASSQDGATTYGYTF.

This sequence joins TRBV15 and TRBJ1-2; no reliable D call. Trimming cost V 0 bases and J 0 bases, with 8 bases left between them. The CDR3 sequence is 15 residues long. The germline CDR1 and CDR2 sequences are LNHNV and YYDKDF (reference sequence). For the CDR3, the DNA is TGTGCCACCAGCAGAGATCGCAGATCTAACTATGGCTACACCTTC. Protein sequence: CATSRDRRSNYGYTF.

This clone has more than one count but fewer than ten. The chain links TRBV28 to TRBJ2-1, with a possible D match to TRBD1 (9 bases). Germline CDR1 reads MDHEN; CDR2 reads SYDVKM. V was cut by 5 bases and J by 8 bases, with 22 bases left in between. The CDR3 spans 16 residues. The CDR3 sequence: CASSPGGTGITHEQFF. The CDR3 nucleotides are TGTGCCAGCAGTCCGGGGGGGACAGGGATTACCCATGAGCAGTTCTTC.

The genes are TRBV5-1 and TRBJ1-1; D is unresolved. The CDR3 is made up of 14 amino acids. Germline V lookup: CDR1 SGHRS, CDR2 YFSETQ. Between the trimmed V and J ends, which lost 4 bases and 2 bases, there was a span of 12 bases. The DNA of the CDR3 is TGCGCCAGCAGCCTCGGTTTTACTAACACTGAAGCTTTCTTT. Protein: CASSLGFTNTEAFF.

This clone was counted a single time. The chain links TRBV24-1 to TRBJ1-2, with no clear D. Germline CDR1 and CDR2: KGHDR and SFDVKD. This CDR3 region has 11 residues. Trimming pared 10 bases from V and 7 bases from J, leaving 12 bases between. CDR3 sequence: CATGTSLGYTF. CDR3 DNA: TGTGCCACGGGCACGTCTCTTGGCTACACCTTC.